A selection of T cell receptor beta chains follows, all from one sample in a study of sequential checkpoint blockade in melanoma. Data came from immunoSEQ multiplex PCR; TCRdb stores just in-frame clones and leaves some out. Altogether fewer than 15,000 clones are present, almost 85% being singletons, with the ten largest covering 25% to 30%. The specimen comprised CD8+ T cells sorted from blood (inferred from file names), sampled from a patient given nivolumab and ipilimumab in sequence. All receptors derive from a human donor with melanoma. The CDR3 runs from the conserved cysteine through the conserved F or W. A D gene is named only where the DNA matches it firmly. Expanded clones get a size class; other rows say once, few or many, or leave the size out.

CASSVDWERNNEQFF TGTGCCAGCAGCGTAGATTGGGAGCGGAACAATGAGCAGTTCTTC TRBV9 15 TRBJ2-1 once .
CASSQTSGGPYEQYF TGTGCCAGCAGCCAGACTAGCGGGGGCCCCTACGAGCAGTACTTC TRBV7-2 15 TRBJ2-7 . TRBD2
CASPPFWERSPFRDTQYF TGTGCCAGCCCGCCCTTTTGGGAGAGATCCCCTTTTAGAGATACGCAGTATTTT TRBV28 18 TRBJ2-3 . .
CASSRTPDLYSYTF TGTGCCAGCAGTCGGACACCGGATCTCTATAGCTACACCTTC TRBV28 14 TRBJ1-2 . .
CASSPQGLPKGDTQYF TGTGCCAGCAGCCCCCAGGGACTTCCAAAGGGAGATACGCAGTATTTT TRBV28 16 TRBJ2-3 . .
CASSLRLTGNTEAFF TGTGCCAGCAGCTTGCGGTTGACAGGGAACACTGAAGCTTTCTTT TRBV5-4 15 TRBJ1-1 . .
CASRLGGLGNEQFF TGTGCCAGCCGACTCGGGGGGCTAGGCAATGAGCAGTTCTTC TRBV7-6 14 TRBJ2-1 . .
CAVLWRGGLNEQYF TGTGCCGTCCTATGGCGGGGGGGCCTAAACGAGCAGTACTTC TRBV2 14 TRBJ2-7 . TRBD2
CASSLGLPNSNQPQHF TGTGCCAGCAGTTTAGGACTTCCGAATAGCAATCAGCCCCAGCATTTT TRBV27 16 TRBJ1-5 once .
CASSESPWGDPDTQYF TGCGCCAGCAGTGAGTCTCCGTGGGGGGATCCGGATACGCAGTATTTT TRBV10-1 16 TRBJ2-3 . .
CASSTGNSNQPQHF TGTGCCAGCAGTACAGGAAATAGCAATCAGCCCCAGCATTTT TRBV2 14 TRBJ1-5 . .
CASSQDGTGDYEQYF TGTGCCAGCAGCCAGGATGGGACAGGGGATTACGAGCAGTACTTC TRBV5-6 15 TRBJ2-7 . TRBD1
CASSVGHSTDTQYF TGTGCCAGCAGCGTAGGACACAGCACAGATACGCAGTATTTT TRBV9 14 TRBJ2-3 few .
CASSSADEQFF TGTGCCAGCAGTTCGGCGGATGAGCAGTTCTTC TRBV27 11 TRBJ2-1 . .
CASSLRQGAHEQYF TGTGCCAGCAGCCTTAGACAGGGTGCCCACGAGCAGTACTTC TRBV5-4 14 TRBJ2-7 . TRBD1
CASSRAGAVGTEAFF TGCGCCAGCAGCCGAGCAGGGGCGGTGGGCACTGAAGCTTTCTTT TRBV4-1 15 TRBJ1-1 few .
CAVLVGRNTGELFF TGTGCCGTCCTAGTTGGGAGGAACACCGGGGAGCTGTTTTTT TRBV2 14 TRBJ2-2 . .
CASSFVGEDYEQYF TGTGCCAGCAGTTTTGTGGGAGAGGACTACGAGCAGTACTTC TRBV28 14 TRBJ2-7 . .
CASSGTGGQVPYNYGYTF TGTGCCAGCAGCGGGACAGGGGGGCAAGTCCCCTATAACTATGGCTACACCTTC TRBV5-6 18 TRBJ1-2 . TRBD1
CASGLGSGGPLGEQYF TGTGCCAGCGGACTAGGGTCGGGGGGCCCCCTGGGCGAGCAGTACTTC TRBV7-9 16 TRBJ2-7 . .
CASSQFTGQWEAFF TGTGCCAGCAGCCAGTTTACTGGACAGTGGGAAGCTTTCTTT TRBV7-9 14 TRBJ1-1 . .
CASTRAGYEQYF TGTGCCAGCACCCGAGCGGGGTACGAGCAGTACTTC TRBV7-2 12 TRBJ2-7 . TRBD2
CASSSSGAKNIQYF TGTGCCAGCAGCTCCTCAGGAGCCAAAAACATTCAGTACTTC TRBV7-8 14 TRBJ2-4 . .
CASRWFSSGRTYEQYF TGTGCCAGCAGATGGTTTTCTAGCGGGAGGACCTACGAGCAGTACTTC TRBV27 16 TRBJ2-7 . TRBD2
CASSLSGRRTDTQYF TGTGCCAGCAGCTTAAGCGGGAGGAGAACAGATACGCAGTATTTT TRBV13 15 TRBJ2-3 . TRBD2
CASSSLTGGLYGYTF TGTGCCAGCAGTTCCCTAACAGGGGGCCTCTATGGCTACACCTTC TRBV6-1 15 TRBJ1-2 few TRBD1
CASSLGQGPYEQYF TGTGCCAGCAGCTTGGGGCAGGGTCCCTACGAGCAGTACTTC TRBV5-4 14 TRBJ2-7 . .
CASSQRGLGFNSPLHF TGTGCCAGCAGTCAGCGGGGGTTGGGGTTTAATTCACCCCTCCACTTT TRBV28 16 TRBJ1-6 . .
CASSQDSFGLAGNRYYEQYF TGTGCCAGCAGCCAAGATAGTTTCGGACTAGCGGGAAATCGCTACTACGAGCAGTACTTC TRBV9 20 TRBJ2-7 few TRBD2
CASSWTGDQETQYF TGCGCCAGCAGCTGGACAGGGGATCAAGAGACCCAGTACTTC TRBV5-1 14 TRBJ2-5 . TRBD1
CASSIVAGAGEQYF TGTGCCAGTAGTATAGTAGCGGGCGCGGGGGAGCAGTACTTC TRBV19 14 TRBJ2-5 . TRBD2
CAWRPAGQAQETQYF TGTGCCTGGAGGCCGGCGGGACAGGCACAAGAGACCCAGTACTTC TRBV30 15 TRBJ2-5 . TRBD1
CASSPPPSGTDTQYF TGTGCCAGCAGTCCGCCACCTAGCGGCACAGATACGCAGTATTTT TRBV27 15 TRBJ2-3 . .
CASSSEILSNQPQHF TGTGCCAGCAGCTCGGAGATCTTGAGCAATCAGCCCCAGCATTTT TRBV7-9 15 TRBJ1-5 . .
CASSQGDGTGGEAFF TGTGCCAGCAGCCAGGGGGACGGGACAGGGGGAGAAGCTTTCTTT TRBV9 15 TRBJ1-1 . TRBD1
CASSNPGTGGYEQYF TGTGCCAGCAGTAACCCCGGGACAGGGGGCTACGAGCAGTACTTC TRBV27 15 TRBJ2-7 . TRBD1
CASSAGGGLNTEAFF TGTGCCAGCAGCGCAGGCGGGGGGCTGAACACTGAAGCTTTCTTT TRBV9 15 TRBJ1-1 . .
CAISDGLGFNEQFF TGTGCCATCAGTGACGGACTGGGCTTCAATGAGCAGTTCTTC TRBV10-3 14 TRBJ2-1 few .
CASSYAGGGETQYF TGTGCCAGCAGTTACGCAGGGGGCGGAGAGACCCAGTACTTC TRBV6-5 14 TRBJ2-5 medium-sized TRBD1
CATAPGLADEQYF TGTGCCACCGCACCGGGACTAGCAGACGAGCAGTACTTC TRBV6-6 13 TRBJ2-7 . TRBD2
CASSPPGEQFF TGTGCCAGCAGCCCCCCCGGGGAGCAGTTCTTC TRBV11-2 11 TRBJ2-1 . .
CASSPGPGTVYMNTEAFF TGTGCCAGCAGCCCCGGGCCAGGGACAGTTTATATGAACACTGAAGCTTTCTTT TRBV21-1 18 TRBJ1-1 . .
CASSNSNSPLHF TGCGCCAGCAGCAACAGTAATTCACCCCTCCACTTT TRBV4-1 12 TRBJ1-6 . .
CASSLSGSYNEQFF TGTGCCAGCAGCTTAAGCGGGAGTTACAATGAGCAGTTCTTC TRBV7-9 14 TRBJ2-1 medium-sized TRBD2